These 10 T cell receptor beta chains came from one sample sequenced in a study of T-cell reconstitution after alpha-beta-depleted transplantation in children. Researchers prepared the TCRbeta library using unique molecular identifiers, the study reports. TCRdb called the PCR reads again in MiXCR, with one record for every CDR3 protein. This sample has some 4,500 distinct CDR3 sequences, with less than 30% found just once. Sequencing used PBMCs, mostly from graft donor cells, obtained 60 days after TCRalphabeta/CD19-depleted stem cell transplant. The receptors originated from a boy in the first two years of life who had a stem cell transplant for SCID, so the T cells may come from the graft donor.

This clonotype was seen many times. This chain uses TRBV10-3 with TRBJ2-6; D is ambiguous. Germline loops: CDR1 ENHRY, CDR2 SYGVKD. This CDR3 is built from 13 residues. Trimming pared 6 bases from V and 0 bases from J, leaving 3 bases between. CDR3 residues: CAISSSGANVLTF. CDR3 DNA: TGTGCCATCAGCAGCTCTGGGGCCAACGTCCTGACTTTC.

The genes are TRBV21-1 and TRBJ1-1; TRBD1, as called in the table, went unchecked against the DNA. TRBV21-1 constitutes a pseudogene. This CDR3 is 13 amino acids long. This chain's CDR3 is CASGDRGQTEAFF. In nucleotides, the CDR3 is TGTGCCAGCGGGGACAGGGGCCAGACTGAAGCTTTCTTT.

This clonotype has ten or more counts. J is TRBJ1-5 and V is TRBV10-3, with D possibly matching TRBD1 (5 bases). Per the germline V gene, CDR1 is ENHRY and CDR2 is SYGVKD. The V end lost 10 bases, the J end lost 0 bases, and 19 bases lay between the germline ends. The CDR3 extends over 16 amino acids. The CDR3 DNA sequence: TGTGCCACCGGACCAGGAGGGGTATATAGCAATCAGCCCCAGCATTTT. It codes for CATGPGGVYSNQPQHF.

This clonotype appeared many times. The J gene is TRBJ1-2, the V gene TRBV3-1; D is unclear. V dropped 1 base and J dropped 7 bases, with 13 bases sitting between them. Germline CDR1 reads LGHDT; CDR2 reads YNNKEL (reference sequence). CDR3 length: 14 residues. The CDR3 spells CASSQADPDSGYTF. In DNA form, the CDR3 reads TGTGCCAGCAGCCAAGCTGACCCCGATAGTGGCTACACCTTC.

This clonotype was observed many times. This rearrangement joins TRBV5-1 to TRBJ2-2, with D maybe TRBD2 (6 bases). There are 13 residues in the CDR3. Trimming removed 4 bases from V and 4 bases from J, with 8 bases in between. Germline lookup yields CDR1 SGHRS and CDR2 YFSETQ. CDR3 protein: CASSPGSTGELFF. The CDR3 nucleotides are TGCGCCAGCAGCCCCGGGAGCACCGGGGAGCTGTTTTTT. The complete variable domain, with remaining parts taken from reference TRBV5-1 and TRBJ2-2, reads KAGVTQTPRYLIKTRGQQVTLSCSPISGHRSVSWYQQTPGQGLQFLFEYFSETQRNKGNFPGRFSGRQFSNSRSEMNVSTLELGDSALYLCASSPGSTGELFFGEGSRLTVL.

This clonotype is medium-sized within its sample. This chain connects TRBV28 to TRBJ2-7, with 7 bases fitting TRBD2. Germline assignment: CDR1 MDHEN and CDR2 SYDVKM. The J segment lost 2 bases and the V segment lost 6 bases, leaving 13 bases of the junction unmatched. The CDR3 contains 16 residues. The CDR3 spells CASRVSGYQTTYEQYF. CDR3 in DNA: TGTGCCAGCAGGGTTAGCGGGTACCAAACCACCTACGAGCAGTACTTC.

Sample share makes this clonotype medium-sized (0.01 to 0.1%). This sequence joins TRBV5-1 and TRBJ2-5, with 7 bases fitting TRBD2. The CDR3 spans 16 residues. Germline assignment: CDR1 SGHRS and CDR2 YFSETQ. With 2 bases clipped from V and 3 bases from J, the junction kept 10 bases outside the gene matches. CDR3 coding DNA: TGCGCCAGCAGCTTCACTCCCCTCGCGGGGGAAGAGACCCAGTACTTC. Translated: CASSFTPLAGEETQYF.

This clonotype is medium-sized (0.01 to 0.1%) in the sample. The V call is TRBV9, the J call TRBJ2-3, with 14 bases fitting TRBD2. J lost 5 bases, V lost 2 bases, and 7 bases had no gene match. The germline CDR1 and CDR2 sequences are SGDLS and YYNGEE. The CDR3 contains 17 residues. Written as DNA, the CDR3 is TGTGCCAGCAGCGTTTCCACCGGGACTAGCGGGGGAGATACGCAGTATTTT. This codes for CASSVSTGTSGGDTQYF.

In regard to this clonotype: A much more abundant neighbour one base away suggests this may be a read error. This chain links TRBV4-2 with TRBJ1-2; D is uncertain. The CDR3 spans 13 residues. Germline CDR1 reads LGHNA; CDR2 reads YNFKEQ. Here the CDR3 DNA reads TGTGCCAGGAGCCACGGACTCCTCTATGGCTACACCTTC. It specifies CARSHGLLYGYTF.

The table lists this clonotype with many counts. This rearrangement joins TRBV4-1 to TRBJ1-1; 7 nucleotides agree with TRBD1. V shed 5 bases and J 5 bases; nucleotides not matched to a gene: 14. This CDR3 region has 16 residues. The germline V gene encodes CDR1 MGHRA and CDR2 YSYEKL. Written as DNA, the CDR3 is TGCGCCAGCAGCGATAGACCCTGGACAGGCGGAACTGAAGCTTTCTTT. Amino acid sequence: CASSDRPWTGGTEAFF.